This T cell receptor (beta chain) was retrieved from a study of vaccination and CD4 T cells after COVID-19. Looking at the study overall: Cultures that served as controls received a CEFX pool, an HIV-1 Nef pool, or no peptide.

Treatment: roughly 11-day PBMC culture with coronavirus spike peptide pools or control peptides (ViraFEST assay). Under the ViraFEST approach, antigen-specific T cells were expanded with peptide pools and TCRs subsequently sequenced. Notes on this clonotype: Its cognate antigen is unknown.

The CDR3 spans 13 residues. V was shortened by 0 bases and J by 1 base, with 3 bases between the two germline ends. The germline V gene encodes CDR1 SGHVS and CDR2 FQNEAQ. Cultured CD4+ T-cell DNA underwent Oncomine TCR Beta short-read sequencing. TCRdb itself ran the PCR reads through MiXCR, one entry per CDR3 protein. Seen here are 11,000 or so distinct CDR3 sequences, roughly 50% observed once, and the top ten hold roughly 13%. This chain connects TRBV7-8 to TRBJ2-5; D unresolved. Input material: CD4+ T cells from blood, cultured in vitro. This clonotype was obtained from a human donor who had recovered from COVID-19. CDR3 nucleotide sequence: TGTGCCAGCAGCTTAGCGAGCCAAGAGACCCAGTACTTC. It encodes CASSLASQETQYF.